This T cell receptor beta chain was captured by sequencing in a study of PD-L1 blockade in urothelial cancer. Time point denoted: peripheral blood 6 weeks after treatment start. The CDR3 runs 16 residues. The germline V gene encodes CDR1 SEHNR and CDR2 FQNEAQ (reference sequence). The ends lost 6 bases at V and 0 bases at J; junction bases unmatched: 9. Assay used: immunoSEQ multiplex PCR; TCRdb lists only in-frame clones, some missing. The table records 48,000 or so clones, more than 80% of them present only once. This chain joins TRBV7-9 and TRBJ1-1, with TRBD1 matching over 8 bases. Here the sequenced sample was PBMCs, taken around atezolizumab (anti-PD-L1) treatment. The clonotype comes from a man aged 65 to 85 with urothelial cancer. CDR3: CASRPPDRDLNTEAFF. The DNA for the CDR3 is TGTGCCAGCAGACCTCCGGACAGGGATTTGAACACTGAAGCTTTCTTT.